This T cell receptor (beta chain) was retrieved from a study of blood T cell repertoires in COVID-19. The overall study: Some COVID-19 samples were acute and others convalescent; all came from the United States, Italy and Spain. PBMCs, B-cell-depleted T cells, or T cells provided the cDNA or gDNA that made up the material.

Clinical history as reported by participants underpinned cohort assignment. CDR3 length equals 15 residues. Trimming stripped 0 bases from V and 5 bases from J, with 11 bases between. Germline-derived CDR1 and CDR2 are SGHRS and YFSETQ. Authors' analysis steps: Cell counts per sample came from amplifying reference gene primers. Profiled with immunoSEQ multiplex PCR; TCRdb holds only in-frame clones, not every one. V and J calls and clone size are copied from that table; D and trimming were computed from the DNA. The sample holds 200,000 or so clones, approximately 88% seen once. This sequence was found in a woman under 40 who had been exposed to COVID-19. The specimen sequenced was PBMCs or T cells enriched from blood (not recorded which). The chain has TRBV5-1 and TRBJ2-2, with D maybe TRBD1 (6 bases). CDR3 sequence: CASSLETGGTGELFF. The CDR3, as DNA: TGCGCCAGCAGCTTGGAGACAGGAGGAACCGGGGAGCTGTTTTTT.